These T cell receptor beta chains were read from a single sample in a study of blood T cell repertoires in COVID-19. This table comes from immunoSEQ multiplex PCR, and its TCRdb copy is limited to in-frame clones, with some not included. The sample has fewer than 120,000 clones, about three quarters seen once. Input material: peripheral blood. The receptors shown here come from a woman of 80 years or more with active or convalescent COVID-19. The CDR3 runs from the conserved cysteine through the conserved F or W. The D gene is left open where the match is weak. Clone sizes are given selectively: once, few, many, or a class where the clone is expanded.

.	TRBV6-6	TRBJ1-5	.	TGTGCCAGCAGTTTTGACATTCAGCCCCAGCATTTT	CASSFDIQPQHF
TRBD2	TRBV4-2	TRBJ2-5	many	TGTGCCAGCAGCCTTGGGACTAGCGGGAGAGCAGAGACCCAGTACTTC	CASSLGTSGRAETQYF
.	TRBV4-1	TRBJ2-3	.	TGCGCCAGCAGCCAGACGTCCCTCCTAGAGCATACGCAGTATTTT	CASSQTSLLEHTQYF
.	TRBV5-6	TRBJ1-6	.	TGTGCCAGCAGCCGCCGGTCAGGGCAAGGGAATTCACCCCTCCACTTT	CASSRRSGQGNSPLHF
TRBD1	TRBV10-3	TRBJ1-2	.	TGTGCCATCAGCTGGACAGGGGGATCGGGCGGCTACACCTTC	CAISWTGGSGGYTF
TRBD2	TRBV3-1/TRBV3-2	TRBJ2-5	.	TGTGCCAGCAGCCAAGGTCAGACTAGCGGGAGTGAGGAGACCCAGTACTTC	CASSQGQTSGSEETQYF
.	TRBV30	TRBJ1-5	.	TGTGCCTGGAGTTCAAGGTCAGGCTATAGCAATCAGCCCCAGCATTTT	CAWSSRSGYSNQPQHF
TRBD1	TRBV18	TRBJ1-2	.	TGTGCCAGCTCACCACCCATACTACCAGGACAGGGTAGCTATGGCTACACCTTC	CASSPPILPGQGSYGYTF
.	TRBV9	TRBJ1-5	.	TGTGCCAGCAGCCCAACTTCGGGCAATCAGCCCCAGCATTTT	CASSPTSGNQPQHF
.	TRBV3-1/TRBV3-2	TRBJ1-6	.	TGTGCCAGCAGCCAAGAGGGCTCCTACTATAATTCACCCCTCCACTTT	CASSQEGSYYNSPLHF
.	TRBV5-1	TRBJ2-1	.	TGCGCCAGCAGCTTGGTCCCGGGGACACTCAATGAGCAGTTCTTC	CASSLVPGTLNEQFF